A selection of T cell receptor beta chains follows, all from one sample in a study of T cell responses to AZD1222 COVID-19 vaccine. Using immunoSEQ multiplex PCR, the repertoire was profiled, and TCRdb retains in-frame clones only, with some absent. The table shows 150,000 to 200,000 clones, with 90% to 95% occurring only once. Sequences were derived from peripheral blood, sampled 28 days after the second AZD1222 dose. The receptors shown here come from an adult who received the AZD1222 COVID-19 vaccine. The CDR3 runs from the conserved cysteine through the conserved F or W. The D gene is left open where the match is weak. Clone size is stated in some rows and not others, as once, few, many or a class when expanded.

D,J,size,V,length,CDR3,DNA
NA,TRBJ1-4,NA,TRBV9,16,CASSAMGPAANEKLFF,TGTGCCAGCAGCGCGATGGGACCCGCCGCTAATGAAAAACTGTTTTTT
NA,TRBJ2-7,NA,TRBV5-1,13,CASSLDGRVEQYF,TGCGCCAGCAGCCTGGACGGCCGAGTCGAGCAGTACTTC
NA,TRBJ2-3,once,TRBV4-2,15,CASSQVEGETDTQYF,TGTGCCAGCAGCCAAGTGGAGGGGGAGACAGATACGCAGTATTTT
NA,TRBJ2-1,NA,TRBV19,14,CASRAGPSYNEQFF,TGTGCCAGTAGAGCGGGTCCCTCCTACAATGAGCAGTTCTTC
NA,TRBJ2-3,NA,TRBV27,14,CASSSGLNTDTQYF,TGTGCCAGCAGTAGCGGACTGAACACAGATACGCAGTATTTT
NA,TRBJ2-2,once,TRBV11-2,16,CASSRSPGLSTGELFF,TGTGCCAGCAGCCGATCCCCAGGACTCAGCACCGGGGAGCTGTTTTTT
NA,TRBJ2-7,NA,TRBV10-2,12,CASSDNGRGQYF,TGCGCCAGCAGTGATAACGGGAGAGGGCAGTACTTC
TRBD1,TRBJ2-1,NA,TRBV18,16,CASSPLRKGGRDEQFF,TGTGCCAGCTCACCACTTCGTAAAGGGGGCAGGGATGAGCAGTTCTTC
NA,TRBJ1-5,NA,TRBV19,15,CASTGNSGVRQPQHF,TGTGCCAGTACCGGAAATTCGGGAGTACGTCAGCCCCAGCATTTT
NA,TRBJ2-5,NA,TRBV27,13,CASSPAGQETQYF,TGTGCCAGCAGCCCAGCGGGCCAAGAGACCCAGTACTTC
NA,TRBJ2-2,NA,TRBV6-5,13,CASRNSASGELFF,TGTGCCAGCAGAAACAGTGCGTCCGGGGAGCTGTTTTTT
NA,TRBJ1-5,NA,TRBV15,17,CATSRGEGRGDFQPQHF,TGTGCCACCAGCAGAGGGGAAGGGAGGGGGGATTTCCAGCCCCAGCATTTT
TRBD1,TRBJ1-4,once,TRBV2,13,CATQGARNEKLFF,TGTGCCACGCAGGGGGCGCGTAATGAAAAACTGTTTTTT
TRBD1,TRBJ2-7,few,TRBV9,16,CASSVTGTGARYEQYF,TGTGCCAGCAGCGTAACCGGGACAGGAGCCCGCTACGAGCAGTACTTC
TRBD1,TRBJ1-1,NA,TRBV18,14,CASSPGGATTEAFF,TGTGCCAGCTCGCCAGGGGGCGCGACTACTGAAGCTTTCTTT
NA,TRBJ2-2,NA,TRBV5-6,13,CASSPSNTGELFF,TGTGCCAGCAGCCCTTCGAACACCGGGGAGCTGTTTTTT
NA,TRBJ1-4,NA,TRBV29-1,14,CSVASLQTNEKLFF,TGCAGCGTTGCCAGCCTACAAACTAATGAAAAACTGTTTTTT
NA,TRBJ2-7,NA,TRBV30,11,CAWSRGREQYF,TGTGCCTGGAGTAGGGGCCGAGAGCAGTACTTC
NA,TRBJ1-1,NA,TRBV28,13,CASSKTLNTEAFF,TGTGCCAGCAGTAAGACTCTGAACACTGAAGCTTTCTTT
NA,TRBJ2-5,NA,TRBV19,13,CASSVGQQETQYF,TGTGCCAGTAGTGTCGGACAGCAAGAGACCCAGTACTTC
TRBD1,TRBJ1-6,once,TRBV7-9,15,CASSSAGQLRSPLHF,TGTGCCAGCAGCTCCGCGGGACAGCTACGCTCACCCCTCCACTTT
TRBD1,TRBJ1-6,NA,TRBV6-6,16,CASSPGDRGYGSPLHF,TGTGCCAGCAGTCCCGGGGACAGGGGCTATGGTTCACCCCTCCACTTT
NA,TRBJ1-1,NA,TRBV5-1,13,CASLEGFGTEAFF,TGCGCCAGCCTTGAGGGGTTTGGCACTGAAGCTTTCTTT
TRBD1,TRBJ1-2,NA,TRBV28,13,CASSKGQNYGYTF,TGTGCCAGCAGTAAGGGACAGAACTATGGCTACACCTTC
NA,TRBJ1-2,NA,TRBV28,13,CASGSFGGYGYTF,TGTGCCAGCGGGTCCTTCGGGGGCTATGGCTACACCTTC
NA,TRBJ1-5,NA,TRBV5-8,17,CASSLGSLANSNQPQHF,TGTGCCAGCAGCTTGGGGTCACTCGCTAATAGCAATCAGCCCCAGCATTTT
NA,TRBJ2-5,NA,TRBV7-3,13,CASSLKGSETQYF,TGTGCCAGCAGCTTAAAGGGATCAGAGACCCAGTACTTC
TRBD2,TRBJ2-1,once,TRBV7-3,16,CASSPGWGGSDNEQFF,TGTGCCAGCAGCCCGGGGTGGGGCGGGAGTGACAATGAGCAGTTCTTC
TRBD1,TRBJ1-4,NA,TRBV5-1,15,CASSVQGAWDEKLFF,TGCGCCAGCAGCGTGCAGGGGGCATGGGATGAAAAACTGTTTTTT
TRBD1,TRBJ2-1,NA,TRBV9,15,CASSGQGGPYNEQFF,TGTGCCAGCAGTGGACAGGGGGGACCCTACAATGAGCAGTTCTTC
TRBD1,TRBJ1-2,NA,TRBV7-9,16,CASSLGHRGEDYGYTF,TGTGCCAGCAGCTTAGGCCACAGGGGTGAGGACTATGGCTACACCTTC
TRBD1,TRBJ2-7,NA,TRBV5-1,15,CASSPYPGQGYEQYF,TGCGCCAGCAGCCCGTACCCGGGACAGGGCTACGAGCAGTACTTC
TRBD1,TRBJ1-6,NA,TRBV28,14,CASITTGGDSPLHF,TGTGCCAGCATTACCACAGGGGGCGATTCACCCCTCCACTTT
TRBD1,TRBJ1-1,once,TRBV7-9,16,CASSLADRGRNTEAFF,TGTGCCAGCAGCTTAGCGGACAGGGGAAGGAACACTGAAGCTTTCTTT
NA,TRBJ1-2,NA,TRBV5-1,18,CASSRTSSLNTPGPGYTF,TGCGCCAGCAGCCGAACCAGCAGCTTGAATACCCCCGGGCCTGGCTACACCTTC
NA,TRBJ2-3,once,TRBV27,12,CASSLLGDTQYF,TGTGCCAGCAGTTTATTAGGAGATACGCAGTATTTT
NA,TRBJ1-1,NA,TRBV12-5,11,CASGLGAEAFF,TGTGCTAGTGGTTTGGGTGCTGAAGCTTTCTTT
TRBD2,TRBJ2-3,NA,TRBV11-3,18,CASSLGLGGGAVGDTQYF,TGTGCCAGCAGCTTAGGTCTCGGCGGGGGAGCCGTCGGTGATACGCAGTATTTT
NA,TRBJ1-4,NA,TRBV6-2/TRBV6-3,16,CASSPQGIATNEKLFF,TGTGCCAGCAGCCCGCAGGGAATTGCAACTAATGAAAAACTGTTTTTT
TRBD1,TRBJ1-4,NA,TRBV6-5,15,CASRGRQGIIEKLFF,TGTGCCAGCAGGGGACGACAGGGGATTATCGAAAAACTATTTTTT
NA,TRBJ2-7,NA,TRBV11-2,12,CASSPVSYEQYF,TGTGCCAGCAGCCCCGTGTCCTACGAGCAGTACTTC
TRBD1,TRBJ1-1,NA,TRBV9,13,CASSPDRDTEAFF,TGTGCCAGCAGCCCGGACAGGGACACTGAAGCTTTCTTT
TRBD1,TRBJ2-7,NA,TRBV3-1/TRBV3-2,14,CASSQDRGRNEQYF,TGTGCCAGCAGCCAAGACAGGGGGCGGAACGAGCAGTACTTC
NA,TRBJ2-1,NA,TRBV7-9,16,CASSLPGVLGRNEQFF,TGTGCCAGCAGCTTGCCAGGGGTACTTGGAAGAAATGAGCAGTTCTTC
TRBD2,TRBJ2-1,NA,TRBV19,21,CASSKIGPSGGTRPPYNEQFF,TGTGCCAGTAGTAAAATTGGCCCTAGCGGGGGTACGCGGCCTCCCTACAATGAGCAGTTCTTC
TRBD2,TRBJ2-7,NA,TRBV9,16,CASSVGGSLGVYEQYF,TGTGCCAGCAGCGTAGGCGGGAGTTTAGGGGTCTACGAGCAGTACTTC
NA,TRBJ1-2,NA,TRBV19,14,CASSIGATNYGYTF,TGTGCCAGTAGTATCGGGGCGACTAACTATGGCTACACCTTC
TRBD2,TRBJ2-7,NA,TRBV18,16,CASSPKGSGSLYEQYF,TGTGCCAGCTCACCTAAAGGAAGCGGGAGTTTGTACGAGCAGTACTTC
NA,TRBJ1-1,NA,TRBV19,13,CASRPGSGLRAFF,TGTGCCAGTAGGCCAGGTTCGGGTCTACGGGCTTTCTTT
NA,TRBJ1-4,NA,TRBV5-1,13,CARMDGRNEKLFF,TGCGCCAGAATGGACGGACGTAATGAAAAACTGTTTTTT
TRBD1,TRBJ2-7,NA,TRBV7-3,15,CASSRWDRSSYEQYF,TGTGCCAGCAGCCGGTGGGACAGGAGCTCCTACGAGCAGTACTTC
TRBD1,TRBJ1-1,once,TRBV7-8,16,CASSLTGTVVGTEAFF,TGTGCCAGCAGTTTAACCGGGACAGTCGTTGGGACTGAAGCTTTCTTT
NA,TRBJ1-1,NA,TRBV19,15,CASSIRSPPNTEAFF,TGTGCCAGTAGTATCCGATCCCCACCGAACACTGAAGCTTTCTTT